These 20 T cell receptor beta chains originate from one sample sequenced in a study of Tregs in tolerant kidney transplant recipients. The repertoire was sequenced with immunoSEQ multiplex PCR; TCRdb's copy has only in-frame clones and lacks some. This repertoire includes about 48,000 clones. The material was CD4+ T cells from blood, obtained before the transplant. The receptor source for this set is a human donor who received a combined kidney and bone marrow transplant.

Incomplete CDR3 DNA: TGTGCCAGCAGTCCGGGACAGTTGGATTATACG. This gives the protein CASSPGQLDYT. The entire CDR3 reads CASSPGQLDYTQYF. V usage is TRBV6-4 and J usage is TRBJ2-3; 7 bases agree with TRBD1. The missing CDR3 end, 3 residues past where the read stops, is filled in from the germline J gene. Germline V CDR1 and CDR2: MRHNA, SNTAGT. This CDR3 spans 14 amino acids. V trimming: 5 bases; J trimming: 7 bases; junction bases outside the gene matches: 9.

With regard to this clone: Read data end 3 residues before the CDR3 end; the end is taken from the germline J gene. This chain links TRBV19 with TRBJ2-7; 7 nucleotides line up with TRBD2. The germline V gene encodes CDR1 LNHDA and CDR2 SQIVND (reference sequence). Unmatched junction bases numbered 11, after V lost 3 bases and J lost 3 bases. The CDR3 length is 16 residues. CDR3 DNA (partial): TGTGCCAGTAGTATTTCGACAGCGGGAAAGAACTACGAG. This gives the protein CASSISTAGKNYE. The entire CDR3 reads CASSISTAGKNYEQYF.

A note on this clone: The CDR3 end falls 3 residues outside the read, so it is completed with the germline J gene. This chain joins TRBV5-1 and TRBJ2-1; no firm D call. The CDR3 is 15 residues long. Germline lookup yields CDR1 SGHRS and CDR2 YFSETQ. The V gene lost 0 bases and the J gene lost 2 bases, with 9 bases spanning the gap. The DNA read from the CDR3 is TGCGCCAGCAGCTTGGTTAACTCGGCCTACAATGAG. Translating it yields CASSLVNSAYNE. In full, the CDR3 reads CASSLVNSAYNEQFF. The full variable domain, in which reference TRBV5-1 and TRBJ2-1 provide the parts outside the CDR3, is KAGVTQTPRYLIKTRGQQVTLSCSPISGHRSVSWYQQTPGQGLQFLFEYFSETQRNKGNFPGRFSGRQFSNSRSEMNVSTLELGDSALYLCASSLVNSAYNEQFFGPGTRLTVL.

Worth noting for this clone: Coverage ceases 3 residues before the CDR3 finishes, and the germline J gene fills in the end. The V and J genes are TRBV20-1 and TRBJ2-1; TRBD2 agrees at 9 bases. Per germline, CDR1 DFQATT and CDR2 SNEGSKA (reference sequence). This CDR3 has 14 residues. The J segment lost 5 bases and the V segment lost 3 bases, leaving 5 bases of the junction unmatched. The CDR3 bases that were read are TGCAGTGCTAGTATCGCGGGAGGGCACAATGAG. Encoded protein: CSASIAGGHNE. The full CDR3 protein is CSASIAGGHNEQFF.

For this clone: The read terminates 3 residues ahead of where the CDR3 ends, so the germline J gene completes it. This chain links TRBV20-1 with TRBJ1-5; 8 nucleotides agree with TRBD1. Unmatched junction bases numbered 12, after V lost 5 bases and J lost 3 bases. This CDR3 contains 16 residues. Germline CDR1 is DFQATT and CDR2 is SNEGSKA (reference sequence). CDR3: CSARPGQVKSNQPQHF. The DNA read from the CDR3 is TGCAGTGCTCGCCCGGGACAGGTGAAGTCCAATCAGCCC.

On this clone: The read halts 3 residues ahead of the CDR3 end, with the missing end drawn from the germline J gene. The chain recombines TRBV19 with TRBJ2-2; D gene uncertain. Germline V lookup: CDR1 LNHDA, CDR2 SQIVND (reference sequence). This CDR3 spans 15 amino acids. Trimming took off 4 bases at V and 0 bases at J, with 9 bases between the two ends. CDR3 sequence: CASSTSAANTGELFF. Partial CDR3 DNA: TGTGCCAGTAGTACAAGTGCGGCGAACACCGGGGAG. The whole variable domain, remainder taken from reference TRBV19 and TRBJ2-2, is DGGITQSPKYLFRKEGQNVTLSCEQNLNHDAMYWYRQDPGQGLRLIYYSQIVNDFQKGDIAEGYSVSREKKESFPLTVTSAQKNPTAFYLCASSTSAANTGELFFGEGSRLTVL.

Worth noting for this clone: The read terminates 3 residues ahead of where the CDR3 ends, so the germline J gene completes it. The chain employs TRBV20-1 and TRBJ2-5; TRBD2 aligns across 8 bases. CDR1 and CDR2 (germline): DFQATT, SNEGSKA (reference sequence). The CDR3 is made up of 15 amino acids. Trimming cost V 3 bases and J 5 bases; bases outside gene matches: 11. The CDR3 sequence is CSASLPGTRGETQYF. The CDR3 bases that were read are TGCAGTGCTAGCCTCCCCGGGACTAGGGGCGAGACC.

As to this clone: The read ends 3 residues before the CDR3 terminus; that terminus is restored from the germline J gene. The chain couples TRBV29-1 to TRBJ2-3, with D uncertain. Germline loops: CDR1 SQVTM, CDR2 ANQGSEA. Trimming took off 2 bases at V and 3 bases at J, with 6 bases between the two ends. The CDR3 is 12 amino acids. Partial CDR3 DNA: TGCAGCGTTGAATCCCTGACAGATACG. Protein sequence: CSVESLTDT. The whole CDR3 reads CSVESLTDTQYF.

A note on this clone: The sequenced fragment ends 3 residues before the CDR3 boundary, so the rest is inferred from the germline J gene. J is TRBJ2-4 and V is TRBV20-1, with a tentative D call TRBD1 (7 bases). With 5 bases removed from V and 0 bases from J, the gap between germline ends came to 26 bases. The germline gives CDR1 DFQATT, CDR2 SNEGSKA (reference sequence). The CDR3 consists of 19 residues. The chain's CDR3 is CSAPLQGGPSGLAKNIQYF. CDR3 bases read: TGCAGTGCTCCACTTCAGGGGGGCCCAAGCGGTCTAGCCAAAAACATT.

On this clone itself: Read coverage stops 3 residues before the CDR3 terminus; the germline J gene supplies the remainder. This chain connects TRBV18 to TRBJ2-1, with no clear D. V dropped 2 bases and J dropped 8 bases, with 16 bases sitting between them. This CDR3 has 15 amino acids. Germline values: CDR1 KGHSH, CDR2 LQKENI. CDR3 amino acids: CASSPDFSEGDEQFF. The CDR3 DNA, read in part, is TGTGCCAGCTCACCAGACTTCTCAGAAGGCGATGAG.

Comments on this clone: The read ends 3 residues shy of where the CDR3 ends; the end is completed using the germline J gene. The V gene is TRBV18, the J gene TRBJ1-2; D remains ambiguous. The CDR3 is 14 residues long. CDR1 is KGHSH and CDR2 is LQKENI in the germline V gene. V gave up 3 bases and J gave up 4 bases, with 12 bases separating them. Incomplete CDR3 DNA: TGTGCCAGCTCACCCTCGCGGGCCGCCTATGGC. Protein product: CASSPSRAAYG. The whole CDR3 protein reads CASSPSRAAYGYTF.

Worth noting for this clone: The read falls 3 residues short of the CDR3 end, and the missing part is taken from the germline J gene. The chain uses TRBV18 and TRBJ2-3; possible D gene TRBD1, 5 bases. Per germline, CDR1 KGHSH and CDR2 LQKENI. This CDR3 contains 12 residues. Trimming shortened V by 3 bases and J by 4 bases, and 5 bases separated the two germline ends. The CDR3 spells CASSPRADTQYF. The part of the CDR3 DNA that was read is TGTGCCAGCTCACCCAGGGCAGATACG.

Worth noting for this clone: The read finishes 3 residues shy of the CDR3 end, and the germline J gene is used to complete it. The rearrangement joins TRBV6-1 to TRBJ2-7; no clear D gene. In germline, CDR1 is MNHNS, CDR2 SASEGT. The length of the CDR3 is 12 residues. The V end was cut by 4 bases, the J end by 3 bases, with 7 bases between. The CDR3 spells CASSGLLYEQYF. CDR3 DNA (partial): TGTGCCAGCAGTGGATTACTCTACGAG.

Details on this clone: Mismatch with germline at one junction end may stem from a read error. The read comes to an end 3 residues before the CDR3 does, leaving the germline J gene to fill in the end. This chain links TRBV7-7 with TRBJ2-5, with 14 bases that match TRBD2. This CDR3 spans 16 amino acids. Per germline, CDR1 SSHAT and CDR2 FNYEAQ (reference sequence). CDR3 bases read: TGTGCTAGCAGCTTAGGACTAGCGGGAGGCCACGAGACC. Protein sequence: CASSLGLAGGHET. The CDR3, in full, reads CASSLGLAGGHETQYF.

A remark on this clone: The read gets to within 3 residues of the CDR3 end, and the germline J gene fills in the rest. This sequence joins TRBV11-3 and TRBJ2-3, with 8 positions matching TRBD2. Germline V lookup: CDR1 SGHNT, CDR2 YENEEA. The ends lost 6 bases at V and 3 bases at J; junction bases unmatched: 5. The CDR3 runs to 14 residues. The CDR3 sequence is CASSRGGITDTQYF. CDR3 DNA, as far as it was read: TGTGCCAGCAGTCGGGGGGGGATAACAGATACG.

In the case of this clone: Coverage ceases 3 residues before the CDR3 finishes, and the germline J gene fills in the end. The chain employs TRBV7-6 and TRBJ2-3, with 8 positions matching TRBD2. V gave up 5 bases and J gave up 3 bases; unmatched junction bases: 10. This CDR3 has 16 residues. Germline V gene lookup returns CDR1 SGHVS and CDR2 FNYEAQ. This CDR3 reads CASSELSGSRTDTQYF. Partial CDR3 DNA: TGTGCCAGCAGCGAGCTAAGCGGGAGTAGGACAGATACG.

Concerning this clone: Sequencing ends 3 residues short of the CDR3 end; the germline J gene provides the rest. V and J are TRBV10-1 and TRBJ2-1; D call uncertain. The CDR3 is 14 residues long. Trimming shortened V by 8 bases and J by 0 bases, and 11 bases separated the two germline ends. The germline CDR1 and CDR2 sequences are WNHNN and SYGVQD (reference sequence). CDR3 DNA, as far as it was read: TGCGCCAGCGGAGAGAGCGACTCCTACAATGAG. Amino acids: CASGESDSYNE. The whole CDR3 is CASGESDSYNEQFF.

Note on this clone: The read ends 3 residues before the CDR3 terminus; that terminus is restored from the germline J gene. The chain recombines TRBV6-2 or TRBV6-3 with TRBJ2-1; 7 bases fit TRBD2. CDR3 length equals 15 residues. CDR1 and CDR2 (germline): MNHEY, SVGEGT. V shed 4 bases and J 4 bases; nucleotides not matched to a gene: 7. The DNA read from the CDR3 is TGTGCCAGCAGTTGGCGGGAGACTATATACAATGAG. This translates into CASSWRETIYNE. The entire CDR3 sequence reads CASSWRETIYNEQFF.

Notes on this clone: The read ends 3 residues before the CDR3 terminus; that terminus is restored from the germline J gene. The V gene is TRBV20-1, the J gene TRBJ2-1; D is ambiguous. This CDR3 comprises 13 residues. The ends were cut back, 6 bases at V and 7 bases at J, with 16 bases in the middle. Germline V gene data show CDR1 as DFQATT and CDR2 as SNEGSKA (reference sequence). Partial CDR3 DNA: TGCAGTGCCCCGGAGCGCGCGAGGAATGAG. Amino acid sequence: CSAPERARNE. The whole CDR3 sequence is CSAPERARNEQFF.

On this clone itself: The read finishes 3 residues shy of the CDR3 end, and the germline J gene is used to complete it. This rearrangement joins TRBV2 to TRBJ2-1, with 8 bases identical to TRBD2. The V segment lost 3 bases and the J segment 7 bases; nucleotides outside the gene matches: 5. The CDR3 covers 14 residues. Per the germline V gene, CDR1 is SNHLY and CDR2 is FYNNEI. The CDR3 protein is CASSDSAGGNEQFF. Incomplete CDR3 DNA: TGTGCCAGCAGTGATAGTGCGGGAGGAAATGAG. Supplemented by reference TRBV2 and TRBJ2-1, the full variable domain reads EPEVTQTPSHQVTQMGQEVILRCVPISNHLYFYWYRQILGQKVEFLVSFYNNEISEKSEIFDDQFSVERPDGSNFTLKIRSTKLEDSAMYFCASSDSAGGNEQFFGPGTRLTVL.